These 14 T cell receptor beta chains share one sample of origin, sequenced in a study of OX40 agonist ivuxolimab in advanced cancers. The repertoire was sequenced with immunoSEQ multiplex PCR; TCRdb's copy has only in-frame clones and lacks some. Of about 80,000 clones detected, 80% to 90% appear once; the ten largest clones hold just under 25%. The sequencing used CD4+ or CD8+ T cells sorted from blood, collected in a trial of the OX40 agonist ivuxolimab. Every receptor here comes from an adult with an advanced solid tumor such as melanoma, head and neck, liver or kidney cancer.

This clone was detected only a few times. The chain uses TRBV7-2 and TRBJ2-1; D might be TRBD2 (5 bases). Germline CDR1 SGHTA, CDR2 FQGNSA. The CDR3 is 12 amino acids. The ends were cut back, 2 bases at V and 10 bases at J, with 9 bases in the middle. CDR3 sequence reads: CASSLSPGEQFF. The DNA of the CDR3 is TGTGCCAGCAGCTTATCACCGGGAGAGCAGTTCTTC. Full variable domain (missing parts from reference TRBV7-2 and TRBJ2-1): GAGVSQSPSNKVTEKGKDVELRCDPISGHTALYWYRQSLGQGLEFLIYFQGNSAPDKSGLPSDRFSAERTGGSVSTLTIQRTQQEDSAVYLCASSLSPGEQFFGPGTRLTVL.

The gene calls are TRBV15 and TRBJ1-1, with D unresolved. This CDR3 is built from 15 residues. The germline V and J ends were trimmed by 0 bases and 5 bases, with 13 bases remaining between them. Germline-derived CDR1 and CDR2 are LNHNV and YYDKDF (reference sequence). The DNA for the CDR3 is TGTGCCACCAGCAGAGATCGGGTGGCAGGAACTGAAGCTTTCTTT. As protein: CATSRDRVAGTEAFF. Full variable domain (rest looked up from reference TRBV15 and TRBJ1-1): DAMVIQNPRYQVTQFGKPVTLSCSQTLNHNVMYWYQQKSSQAPKLLFHYYDKDFNNEADTPDNFQSRRPNTSFCFLDIRSPGLGDTAMYLCATSRDRVAGTEAFFGQGTRLTVV.

This sequence joins TRBV7-2 and TRBJ1-2, with 8 nucleotides matching TRBD1. Germline CDR1 reads SGHTA; CDR2 reads FQGNSA. The CDR3 has 16 amino acids. Unmatched junction bases numbered 9, after V lost 1 base and J lost 5 bases. CDR3 loop: CASSLERTGSGYGYTF. CDR3 DNA sequence: TGTGCCAGCAGCTTAGAGAGGACAGGGAGTGGGTATGGCTACACCTTC.

The DNA for the CDR3 is TGTGCCATCAGTGACCTAGCGGCCACAGATACGCAGTATTTT. Its protein product is CAISDLAATDTQYF. The V call is TRBV10-3, the J call TRBJ2-3; 7 bases match TRBD2. Looked up from germline, CDR1 is ENHRY and CDR2 is SYGVKD. V was pared by 3 bases and J by 2 bases, with 2 bases of the junction left unmatched. The CDR3 sequence is 14 residues long.

Worth noting for this clone: The sample carries other DNA sequences with the same CDR3. The chain links TRBV11-2 to TRBJ1-2; weak D call: TRBD1 (5 bases). The CDR3 runs 12 residues. V was pared by 0 bases and J by 6 bases, with 5 bases between. Germline values: CDR1 SGHAT, CDR2 FQNNGV. For the CDR3, the DNA is TGTGCCAGCAGCTTAGAGGGGGATGGCTACACCTTC. Translating gives CASSLEGDGYTF.

This clone was seen more than once but under ten times. J is TRBJ2-7 and V is TRBV7-2, with no clear D. Germline lookup yields CDR1 SGHTA and CDR2 FQGNSA. Trimming cost V 3 bases and J 6 bases, with 6 bases left between them. This CDR3 has 11 residues. The CDR3 coding sequence is TGTGCCAGCAGCTTCCACGGCGAGCAGTACTTC. Residues: CASSFHGEQYF.

The chain couples TRBV5-1 to TRBJ1-1, with TRBD1 identical over 7 bases. Germline V lookup: CDR1 SGHRS, CDR2 YFSETQ. V dropped 3 bases and J dropped 2; count of bases not matched to a gene: 13. The CDR3 loop spans 17 amino acids. For the CDR3, the DNA is TGCGCCAGCAGCTCCCATTACCGACAGGGCGGTAACACTGAAGCTTTCTTT. Amino acids: CASSSHYRQGGNTEAFF.

This clone has a handful of counts. V is TRBV10-3 and J is TRBJ1-1; 9 bases are shared with TRBD1. Per germline, CDR1 ENHRY and CDR2 SYGVKD. CDR3 length: 15 residues. The ends lost 5 bases at V and 1 base at J; junction bases unmatched: 5. CDR3 loop: CAISNPGQGNTEAFF. CDR3 nucleotide sequence: TGTGCCATCAGTAATCCGGGACAGGGGAACACTGAAGCTTTCTTT.

This sequence joins TRBV7-7 and TRBJ2-2, with 9 bases identical to TRBD2. CDR1 and CDR2 (germline): SSHAT, FNYEAQ (reference sequence). The CDR3 is made up of 17 amino acids. V gave up 1 base and J gave up 0 bases; unmatched junction bases: 3. The DNA of the CDR3 is TGTGCCAGCAGCTTAGGAGCGGGAGGACCGAACACCGGGGAGCTGTTTTTT. It is translated as CASSLGAGGPNTGELFF.

J is TRBJ1-2 and V is TRBV5-4; D remains ambiguous. Germline CDR1 reads SGHNT; CDR2 reads YYREEE (reference sequence). Trimming took off 5 bases at V and 2 bases at J, with 10 bases between the two ends. There are 13 residues in the CDR3. The CDR3, as DNA: TGTGCCAGCAGTCTTGACGGAAACTATGGCTACACCTTC. It yields the protein CASSLDGNYGYTF.

The chain combines TRBV5-1 with TRBJ1-2, with D tentatively TRBD1 (6 bases). CDR3 size: 14 residues. Trimming stripped 1 base from V and 3 bases from J, with 10 bases between. Germline CDR1 and CDR2: SGHRS and YFSETQ. The CDR3 loop is CASSLRGGDYGYTF. CDR3 DNA sequence: TGCGCCAGCAGCTTGCGAGGGGGGGACTATGGCTACACCTTC.

The chain has TRBV6-1 and TRBJ2-3; D gene uncertain. V gave up 6 bases and J gave up 9 bases, with 10 bases separating them. CDR3 length: 11 amino acids. From germline, CDR1 is MNHNS and CDR2 SASEGT. The CDR3 region has the DNA TGTGCCAGCAGCTACAGAGAGACGCAGTATTTT. Translated, it gives CASSYRETQYF.

The chain couples TRBV5-1 to TRBJ2-5; 9 nucleotides line up with TRBD2. The CDR3 contains 17 residues. CDR1 and CDR2 (germline): SGHRS, YFSETQ. The V segment lost 4 bases and the J segment 4 bases; nucleotides outside the gene matches: 14. CDR3 nucleotides: TGCGCCAGCAGCGGGTCCCTGGCGGGGGGGCGTGGAGAGACCCAGTACTTC. As protein: CASSGSLAGGRGETQYF.

The count of this clone is one. The chain couples TRBV7-9 to TRBJ2-7; 7 positions match TRBD2. Germline CDR1 and CDR2: SEHNR and FQNEAQ (reference sequence). V dropped 2 bases and J dropped 6; count of bases not matched to a gene: 4. The CDR3 sequence is 13 residues long. The CDR3 nucleotides read TGTGCCAGCAGCTTATCCGGGAGGACCGAGCAGTACTTC. Protein: CASSLSGRTEQYF.